The 14 T cell receptor beta chains below come from one sample, sequenced in a study of technical replicates of blood from a handful of donors. The method was immunoSEQ multiplex PCR; TCRdb's version includes in-frame clones alone and lacks a portion of them. The sample carries 54,000 or so clones, 94% recorded once. The sample taken for sequencing was T cells isolated from PBMCs. These receptors all come from a human donor in good health.

V is TRBV28 and J is TRBJ2-5, with D possibly TRBD1 on 6 matching bases. V shed 5 bases and J shed 5 bases, with 24 bases lying between them. The CDR3 is made up of 17 amino acids. CDR1 is MDHEN, CDR2 SYDVKM, per germline. The CDR3 here is CASSPQTATGRSETQYF. CDR3 DNA: TGTGCCAGCAGTCCCCAAACTGCGACAGGTAGATCGGAGACCCAGTACTTC.

The chain links TRBV11-2 to TRBJ2-1; 10 bases are shared with TRBD2. This CDR3 has 16 residues. Germline V gene data show CDR1 as SGHAT and CDR2 as FQNNGV. The J segment lost 0 bases and the V segment lost 1 base, leaving 0 bases of the junction unmatched. This chain's CDR3 is CASSLGTSGSYNEQFF. As DNA, the CDR3 is TGTGCCAGCAGCTTAGGGACTAGCGGCTCCTACAATGAGCAGTTCTTC.

This chain uses TRBV5-4 with TRBJ2-2; 8 positions agree with TRBD1. Germline CDR1 SGHNT, CDR2 YYREEE (reference sequence). The V gene end was trimmed by 3 bases and the J gene end by 2 bases; junction bases not matched to a gene: 12. This CDR3 is built from 18 residues. Written as DNA, the CDR3 is TGTGCCAGCAGCTCTCGCCTAGACAGGGGCTCAAACACCGGGGAGCTGTTTTTT. This translates into CASSSRLDRGSNTGELFF.

The chain links TRBV7-9 to TRBJ1-1; a weak D match, TRBD1 (6 bases). CDR1 and CDR2 from the germline V gene are SEHNR and FQNEAQ (reference sequence). Trimming took off 8 bases at V and 5 bases at J, with 15 bases between the two ends. The length of the CDR3 is 13 residues. CDR3 in amino acids: CASSSRTETEAFF. Here the CDR3 DNA reads TGTGCCAGCTCCTCACGGACAGAGACTGAAGCTTTCTTT.

The rearrangement joins TRBV29-1 to TRBJ1-2, with 9 bases fitting TRBD1. Germline CDR1 SQVTM, CDR2 ANQGSEA. V lost 6 bases and J lost 4; bases outside the gene matches: 0. This CDR3 spans 11 amino acids. The CDR3 loop is CSVDRGYGYTF. In DNA, the CDR3 is TGCAGCGTGGACAGGGGCTATGGCTACACCTTC.

The V and J genes are TRBV6-5 and TRBJ2-5, with TRBD1 as a possible D gene (5 bases). The ends were cut back, 0 bases at V and 4 bases at J, with 12 bases in the middle. Germline lookup yields CDR1 MNHEY and CDR2 SVGAGI. The CDR3 loop spans 15 amino acids. This chain's CDR3 is CASSYSRGLGETQYF. CDR3 nucleotide sequence: TGTGCCAGCAGTTACTCAAGGGGTCTCGGAGAGACCCAGTACTTC.

The J gene is TRBJ2-1, the V gene TRBV5-4; 8 bases map to TRBD2. The trim removed 1 base at V and 8 bases at J, leaving 5 bases unmatched. Germline loops: CDR1 SGHNT, CDR2 YYREEE (reference sequence). There are 14 residues in the CDR3. The CDR3 nucleotides are TGTGCCAGCAGCTTGCAGTTGCGGGAGGATGAGCAGTTCTTC. It yields the protein CASSLQLREDEQFF. Supplemented by reference TRBV5-4 and TRBJ2-1, the full variable domain reads ETGVTQSPTHLIKTRGQQVTLRCSSQSGHNTVSWYQQALGQGPQFIFQYYREEENGRGNFPPRFSGLQFPNYSSELNVNALELDDSALYLCASSLQLREDEQFFGPGTRLTVL.

The V call is TRBV7-6, the J call TRBJ1-4; D gene ambiguous. V lost 5 bases and J 7 bases, leaving 17 bases between the germline ends. The germline V gene encodes CDR1 SGHVS and CDR2 FNYEAQ. CDR3 size: 15 residues. The DNA for the CDR3 is TGTGCCAGCAGCCCACGGACGGAGGGTACTGAAAAACTGTTTTTT. Protein product: CASSPRTEGTEKLFF.

V and J are TRBV7-8 and TRBJ2-7; TRBD1 might be the D (5 bases). Germline CDR1 SGHVS, CDR2 FQNEAQ. V lost 5 bases to trimming and J lost 2 bases, with 13 bases between them. This CDR3 is 14 amino acids long. The CDR3 DNA sequence: TGTGCCAGCAGCCCCGTGTCAGGGACCTACGAGCAGTACTTC. It yields the protein CASSPVSGTYEQYF.

This clone was observed once. This sequence joins TRBV9 and TRBJ1-2; D gene uncertain. Trimming took off 4 bases at V and 3 bases at J, with 19 bases between the two ends. The CDR3 is 16 amino acids. The germline CDR1 and CDR2 sequences are SGDLS and YYNGEE. The CDR3 loop reads CASSPASVILDYGYTF. CDR3 bases: TGTGCCAGCAGCCCCGCCTCGGTAATCCTAGACTATGGCTACACCTTC.

The sample holds a few counts of this clone. The chain combines TRBV6-5 with TRBJ1-1, with D unclear. This CDR3 spans 15 amino acids. The V end was cut by 0 bases, the J end by 0 bases, with 8 bases between. The V gene's germline CDR1 is MNHEY and CDR2 SVGAGI. The CDR3 here is CASSYSSGMNTEAFF. The CDR3 DNA sequence: TGTGCCAGCAGTTACTCGAGCGGTATGAACACTGAAGCTTTCTTT.

V and J are TRBV6-5 and TRBJ1-1, with a possible D match to TRBD1 (5 bases). In germline, CDR1 is MNHEY, CDR2 SVGAGI. The CDR3 sequence is 12 residues long. Trimming removed 6 bases at V and 5 bases at J, with 10 bases between. The CDR3 reads CASSPAGTEAFF. CDR3 DNA: TGTGCCAGCAGCCCGGCAGGGACTGAAGCTTTCTTT.

The rearrangement uses TRBV28 and TRBJ2-1; 14 positions agree with TRBD2. V shed 4 bases and J 5 bases; nucleotides not matched to a gene: 10. The CDR3 totals 18 residues. In germline, CDR1 is MDHEN, CDR2 SYDVKM. CDR3 sequence: CASSSWTSGRLGDNEQFF. CDR3 nucleotides: TGTGCCAGCAGTTCCTGGACTAGCGGGAGGTTGGGCGACAATGAGCAGTTCTTC.

V gene TRBV6-5 combines with J gene TRBJ2-1; 8 bases map to TRBD2. Germline CDR1 and CDR2: MNHEY and SVGAGI. V trimming: 6 bases; J trimming: 10 bases; junction bases outside the gene matches: 5. This CDR3 has 12 residues. CDR3 protein: CASSFSGTEQFF. The CDR3 nucleotides read TGTGCCAGCAGCTTTAGCGGGACCGAGCAGTTCTTC.